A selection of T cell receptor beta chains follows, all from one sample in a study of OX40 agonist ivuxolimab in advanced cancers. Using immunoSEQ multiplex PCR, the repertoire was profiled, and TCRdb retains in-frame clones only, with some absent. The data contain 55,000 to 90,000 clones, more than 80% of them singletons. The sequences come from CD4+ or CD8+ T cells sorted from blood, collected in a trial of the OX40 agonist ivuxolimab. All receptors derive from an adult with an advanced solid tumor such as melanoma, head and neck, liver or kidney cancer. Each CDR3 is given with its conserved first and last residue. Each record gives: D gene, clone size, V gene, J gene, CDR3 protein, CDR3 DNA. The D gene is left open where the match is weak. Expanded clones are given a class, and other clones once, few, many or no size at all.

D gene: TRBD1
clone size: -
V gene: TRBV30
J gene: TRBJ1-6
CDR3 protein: CAWREPRTGKLSLHF
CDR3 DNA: TGTGCCTGGAGGGAACCGAGGACAGGGAAATTATCCCTCCACTTT

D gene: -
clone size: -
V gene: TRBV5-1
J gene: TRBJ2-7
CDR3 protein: CASSLDHYEQYF
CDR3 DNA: TGCGCCAGCAGCTTGGACCACTACGAGCAGTACTTC

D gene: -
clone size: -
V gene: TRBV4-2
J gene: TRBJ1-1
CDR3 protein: CASSDATRHYVDTEAFF
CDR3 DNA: TGTGCCAGCAGTGATGCTACACGACACTATGTCGACACTGAAGCTTTCTTT

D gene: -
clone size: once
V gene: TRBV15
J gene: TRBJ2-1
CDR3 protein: CATSRDRASSSYNEQFF
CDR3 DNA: TGTGCCACCAGCAGAGACAGGGCCTCAAGCTCCTACAATGAGCAGTTCTTC

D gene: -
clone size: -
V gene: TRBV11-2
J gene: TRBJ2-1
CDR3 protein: CASSLDPPGEQFF
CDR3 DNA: TGTGCCAGCAGCTTAGATCCCCCGGGTGAGCAGTTCTTC

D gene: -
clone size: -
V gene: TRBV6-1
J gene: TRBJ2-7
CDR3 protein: CASSDRVRYEQYF
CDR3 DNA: TGTGCCAGCAGTGACAGGGTCAGGTACGAGCAGTACTTC

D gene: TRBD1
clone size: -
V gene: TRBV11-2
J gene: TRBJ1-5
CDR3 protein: CASSSGQGDGNQPQHF
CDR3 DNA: TGTGCCAGCAGCTCGGGACAGGGGGATGGCAATCAGCCCCAGCATTTT

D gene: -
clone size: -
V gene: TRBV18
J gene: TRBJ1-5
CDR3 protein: CASSPLGGQPQHF
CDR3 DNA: TGTGCCAGCTCACCATTAGGCGGGCAGCCCCAGCATTTT

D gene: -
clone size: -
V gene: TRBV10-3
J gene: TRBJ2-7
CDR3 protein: CAISEESPSVTYEQYF
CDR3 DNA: TGTGCCATCAGTGAGGAGAGTCCTTCAGTTACCTACGAGCAGTACTTC

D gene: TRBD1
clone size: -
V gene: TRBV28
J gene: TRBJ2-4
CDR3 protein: CASSAQGLTGAQNIQYF
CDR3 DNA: TGTGCCAGCAGTGCCCAAGGGTTGACAGGGGCGCAAAACATTCAGTACTTC

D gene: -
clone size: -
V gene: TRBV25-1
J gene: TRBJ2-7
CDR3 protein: CASSEPGGDYEQYF
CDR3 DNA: TGTGCCAGCAGTGAACCAGGGGGGGACTACGAGCAGTACTTC

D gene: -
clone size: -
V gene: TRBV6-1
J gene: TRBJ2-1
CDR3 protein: CASQLGTATYNEQFF
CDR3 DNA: TGTGCCAGCCAACTGGGTACGGCAACCTACAATGAGCAGTTCTTC

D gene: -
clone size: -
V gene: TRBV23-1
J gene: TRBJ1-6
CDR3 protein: CASSQGGHYNSPLHF
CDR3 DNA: TGCGCCAGCAGTCAGGGCGGCCACTATAATTCACCCCTCCACTTT

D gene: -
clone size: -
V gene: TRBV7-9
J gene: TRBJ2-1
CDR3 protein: CASSSIVHEQFF
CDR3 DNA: TGTGCCAGCAGCTCCATCGTCCATGAGCAGTTCTTC

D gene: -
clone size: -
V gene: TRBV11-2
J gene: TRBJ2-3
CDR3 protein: CASGPPGGRTDTQYF
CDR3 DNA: TGTGCCAGCGGGCCGCCGGGGGGCAGGACAGATACGCAGTATTTT

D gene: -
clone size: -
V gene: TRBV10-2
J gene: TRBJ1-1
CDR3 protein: CASSESGGNTEAFF
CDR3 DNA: TGCGCCAGCAGTGAGTCGGGAGGGAACACTGAAGCTTTCTTT

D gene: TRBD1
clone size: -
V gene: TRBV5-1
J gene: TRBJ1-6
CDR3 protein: CASSPEGTGYVSPLHF
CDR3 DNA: TGCGCCAGCAGCCCGGAAGGGACAGGGTATGTTTCACCCCTCCACTTT

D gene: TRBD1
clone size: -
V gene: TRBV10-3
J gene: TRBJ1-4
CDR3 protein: CAISESLPGTGEEKLFF
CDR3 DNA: TGTGCCATCAGTGAGTCGCTCCCCGGGACAGGGGAGGAAAAACTGTTTTTT

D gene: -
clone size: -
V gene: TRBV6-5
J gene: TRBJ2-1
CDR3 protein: CASRGEAERGEQFF
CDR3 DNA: TGTGCCAGCAGGGGGGAGGCAGAACGGGGTGAGCAGTTCTTC

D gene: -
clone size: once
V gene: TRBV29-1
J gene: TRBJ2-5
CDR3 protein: CSVSRERETQYF
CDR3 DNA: TGCAGCGTTTCCAGGGAGCGGGAGACCCAGTACTTC

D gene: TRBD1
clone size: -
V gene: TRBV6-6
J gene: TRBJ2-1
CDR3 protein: CASLAYDRDEQFF
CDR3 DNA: TGTGCCAGCCTGGCTTACGACAGGGATGAGCAGTTCTTC

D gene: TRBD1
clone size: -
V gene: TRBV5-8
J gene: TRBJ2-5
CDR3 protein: CASSLGRGLAETQYF
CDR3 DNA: TGTGCCAGCAGCTTGGGAAGGGGGCTGGCAGAGACCCAGTACTTC

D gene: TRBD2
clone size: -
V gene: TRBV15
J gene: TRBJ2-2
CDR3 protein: CATSSPRGGSNTGELFF
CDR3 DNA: TGTGCCACCAGCAGCCCTCGCGGGGGGTCGAACACCGGGGAGCTGTTTTTT

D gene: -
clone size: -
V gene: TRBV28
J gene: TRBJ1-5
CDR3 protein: CASRGGNQPQHF
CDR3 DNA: TGTGCCAGCAGGGGTGGCAATCAGCCCCAGCATTTT

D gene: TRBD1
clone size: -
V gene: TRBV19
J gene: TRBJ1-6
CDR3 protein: CATSPGTVNSPLHF
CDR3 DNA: TGTGCCACCTCTCCCGGGACAGTGAATTCACCCCTCCACTTT

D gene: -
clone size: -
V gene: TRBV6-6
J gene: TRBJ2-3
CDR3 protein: CASSPAASTDTQYF
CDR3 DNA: TGTGCCAGCAGTCCCGCCGCTAGCACAGATACGCAGTATTTT

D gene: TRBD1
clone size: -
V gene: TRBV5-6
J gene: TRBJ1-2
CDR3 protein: CASSLRLSHRGRWGYTF
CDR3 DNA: TGTGCCAGCAGCCTTCGTCTGTCTCACAGGGGGCGGTGGGGCTACACCTTC

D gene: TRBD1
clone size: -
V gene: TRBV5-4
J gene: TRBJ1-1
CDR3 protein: CASRRDRDMNTEAFF
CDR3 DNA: TGTGCCAGCAGGCGGGACAGAGACATGAACACTGAAGCTTTCTTT

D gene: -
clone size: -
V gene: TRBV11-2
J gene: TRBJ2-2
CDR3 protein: CASSMGGLNTGELFF
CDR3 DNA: TGTGCCTCGTCGATGGGAGGATTGAACACCGGGGAGCTGTTTTTT

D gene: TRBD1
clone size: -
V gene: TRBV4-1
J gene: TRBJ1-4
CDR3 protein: CASSFQGEMIEKLFF
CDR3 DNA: TGCGCCAGCAGTTTCCAGGGGGAAATGATCGAAAAACTGTTTTTT

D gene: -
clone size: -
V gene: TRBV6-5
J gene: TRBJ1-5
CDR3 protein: CASRDYLGNQPQHF
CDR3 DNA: TGTGCCAGCAGGGACTACCTTGGCAATCAGCCCCAGCATTTT

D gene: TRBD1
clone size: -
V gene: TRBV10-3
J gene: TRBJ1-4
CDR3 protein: CAISDVDRAQEKLFF
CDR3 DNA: TGTGCCATCAGTGATGTGGACAGGGCTCAGGAAAAACTGTTTTTT

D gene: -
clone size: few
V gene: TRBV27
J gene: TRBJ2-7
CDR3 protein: CASSVPGGEQYF
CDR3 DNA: TGTGCCAGCAGCGTACCCGGGGGCGAGCAGTACTTC

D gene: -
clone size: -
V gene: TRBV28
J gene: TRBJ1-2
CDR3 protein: CASSLLGSKGNYGYTF
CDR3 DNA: TGTGCCAGCAGTTTACTCGGCTCCAAGGGGAACTATGGCTACACCTTC

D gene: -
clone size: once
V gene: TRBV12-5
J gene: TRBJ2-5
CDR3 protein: CASGLNARGGETQYF
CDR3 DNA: TGTGCTAGTGGTTTGAATGCCAGGGGAGGAGAGACCCAGTACTTC

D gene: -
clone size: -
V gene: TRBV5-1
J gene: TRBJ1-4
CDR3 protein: CASSLDRGSGEKLFF
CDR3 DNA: TGCGCCAGCAGCTTGGATCGGGGATCGGGGGAAAAACTGTTTTTT

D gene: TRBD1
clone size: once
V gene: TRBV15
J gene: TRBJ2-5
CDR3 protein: CATSRDRGFQETQYF
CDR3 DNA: TGTGCCACCAGCAGGGACAGGGGATTCCAAGAGACCCAGTACTTC

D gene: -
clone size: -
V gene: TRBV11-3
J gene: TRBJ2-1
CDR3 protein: CASSLGWDNEQFF
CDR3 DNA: TGTGCCAGCAGCTTAGGTTGGGACAATGAGCAGTTCTTC

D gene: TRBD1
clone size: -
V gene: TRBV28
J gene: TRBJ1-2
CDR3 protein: CASSTGTGSYGYTF
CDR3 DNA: TGTGCCAGCAGCACCGGGACAGGGTCGTATGGCTACACCTTC

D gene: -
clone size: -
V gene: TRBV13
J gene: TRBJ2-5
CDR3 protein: CASSLRTVQETQYF
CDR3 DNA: TGTGCCAGCAGCTTACGGACAGTTCAAGAGACCCAGTACTTC

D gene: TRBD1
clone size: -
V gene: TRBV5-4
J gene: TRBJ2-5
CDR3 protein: CASSQDRGFQETQYF
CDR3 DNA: TGTGCCAGCAGCCAGGACAGGGGCTTTCAAGAGACCCAGTACTTC

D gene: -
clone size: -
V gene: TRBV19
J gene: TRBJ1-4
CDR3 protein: CASSIEGHRKLFF
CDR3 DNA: TGTGCCAGTAGTATCGAGGGACATAGAAAACTGTTTTTT

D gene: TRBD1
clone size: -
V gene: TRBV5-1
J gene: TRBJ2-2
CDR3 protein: CASGPLGTGNTGELFF
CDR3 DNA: TGCGCCAGCGGCCCGCTGGGGACAGGCAACACCGGGGAGCTGTTTTTT

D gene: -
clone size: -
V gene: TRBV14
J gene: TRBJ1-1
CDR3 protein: CASSLGMGTEAFF
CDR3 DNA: TGTGCCAGCAGCCTGGGTATGGGTACTGAAGCTTTCTTT

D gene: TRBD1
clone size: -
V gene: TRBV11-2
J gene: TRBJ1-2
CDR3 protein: CASSQGGGAGYTF
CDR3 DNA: TGTGCCAGCAGCCAGGGGGGAGGGGCTGGCTACACCTTC

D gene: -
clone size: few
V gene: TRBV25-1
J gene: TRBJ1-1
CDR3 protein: CASSESWRTEAFF
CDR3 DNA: TGTGCCAGCAGTGAATCGTGGAGGACTGAAGCTTTCTTT

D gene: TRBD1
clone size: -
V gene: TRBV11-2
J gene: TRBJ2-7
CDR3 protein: CASSLDLGQGAHEQYF
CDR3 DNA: TGTGCCAGCAGCTTAGATCTGGGGCAGGGGGCCCACGAGCAGTACTTC